Described below is a single T cell receptor (beta chain) sequence and its context. The same CDR3 arises from other DNA sequences in this sample as well. The sample is drawn from a study of blood T cell repertoires in COVID-19. Overall study context: COVID-19 samples collected from the United States, Italy and Spain covered acute and convalescent phases.

Those enrolled, adults aged roughly 18 to 95 years, came from 25 or so US areas. Germline values: CDR1 SNHLY, CDR2 FYNNEI. The V gene lost 2 bases and the J gene lost 1 base, with 8 bases spanning the gap. This CDR3 is 14 amino acids long. The authors' processing: Estimates of nucleated cell counts were drawn from the amplification of reference gene primers. The assay was immunoSEQ multiplex PCR, and TCRdb's table has in-frame clones only and misses some. V and J calls and clone size follow that table, whereas D and trimming were derived from the DNA. The sample carries hundreds of thousands of clones, approximately 88% recorded once.

This receptor was obtained from a woman aged 40 to 49 with acute COVID-19. The sample consisted of PBMCs or T cells enriched from blood (not recorded which). V and J are TRBV2 and TRBJ1-1, with D maybe TRBD1 (6 bases). The CDR3, as DNA: TGTGCCAGCAGTGAATCCAGGGGGAACACTGAAGCTTTCTTT. This translates into CASSESRGNTEAFF.